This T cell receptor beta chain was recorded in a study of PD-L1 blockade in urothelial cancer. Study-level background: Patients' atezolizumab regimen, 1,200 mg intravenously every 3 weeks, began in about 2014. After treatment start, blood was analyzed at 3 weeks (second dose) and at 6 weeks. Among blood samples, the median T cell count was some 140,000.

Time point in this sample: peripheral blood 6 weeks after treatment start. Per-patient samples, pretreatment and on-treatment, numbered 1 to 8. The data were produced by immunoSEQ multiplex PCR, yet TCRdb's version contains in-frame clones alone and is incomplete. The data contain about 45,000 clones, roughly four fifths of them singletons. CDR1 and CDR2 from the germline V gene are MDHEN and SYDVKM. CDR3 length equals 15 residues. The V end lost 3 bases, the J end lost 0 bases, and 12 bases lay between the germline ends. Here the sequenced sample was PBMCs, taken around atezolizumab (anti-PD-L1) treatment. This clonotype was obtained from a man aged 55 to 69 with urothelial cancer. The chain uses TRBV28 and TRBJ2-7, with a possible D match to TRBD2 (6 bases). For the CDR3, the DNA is TGTGCCAGCAGTTTTTCTGCGGGGCCCTCCTACGAGCAGTACTTC. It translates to CASSFSAGPSYEQYF.